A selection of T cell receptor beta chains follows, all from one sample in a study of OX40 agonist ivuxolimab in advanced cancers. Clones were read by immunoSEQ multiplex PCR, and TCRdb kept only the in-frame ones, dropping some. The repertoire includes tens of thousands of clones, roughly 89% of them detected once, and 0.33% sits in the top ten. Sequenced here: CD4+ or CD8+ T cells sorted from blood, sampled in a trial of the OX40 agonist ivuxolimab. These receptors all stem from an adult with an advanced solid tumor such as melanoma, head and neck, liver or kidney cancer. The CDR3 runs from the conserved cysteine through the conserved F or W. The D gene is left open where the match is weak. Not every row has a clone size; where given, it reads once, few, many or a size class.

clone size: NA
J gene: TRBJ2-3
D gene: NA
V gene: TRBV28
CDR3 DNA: TGTGCCAGCAGTTTAGGTTCAGATACGCAGTATTTT
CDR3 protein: CASSLGSDTQYF

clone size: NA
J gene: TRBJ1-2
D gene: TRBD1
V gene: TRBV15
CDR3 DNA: TGTGCCACCAGCAGAGGACAGGGGCCCTATGGCTACACCTTC
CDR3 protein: CATSRGQGPYGYTF

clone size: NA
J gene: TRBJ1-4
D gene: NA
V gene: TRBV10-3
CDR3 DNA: TGTGCCATCAGTGAGTCGAGCGGCGCCCCCGAAAAACTGTTTTTT
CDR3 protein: CAISESSGAPEKLFF

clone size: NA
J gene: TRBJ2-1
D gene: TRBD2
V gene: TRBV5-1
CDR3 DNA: TGCGCCAGCAGCCCGGGACTAGCGGGAGAGGGGAATGAGCAGTTCTTC
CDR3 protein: CASSPGLAGEGNEQFF

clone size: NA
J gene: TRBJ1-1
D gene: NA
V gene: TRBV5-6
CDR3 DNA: TGTGCCAGCAGCTTGGTTGGTAATCAGGCTTTCTTT
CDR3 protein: CASSLVGNQAFF

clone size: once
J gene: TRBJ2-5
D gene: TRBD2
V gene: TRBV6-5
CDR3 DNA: TGTGCCAGCACCCCGGGACTAGCGGGTCTAGAGACCCAGTACTTC
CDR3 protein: CASTPGLAGLETQYF

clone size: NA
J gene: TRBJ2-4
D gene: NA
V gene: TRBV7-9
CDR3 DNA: TGTGCCAGCAGCTACGGGGCCTCAGCCAAAAACATTCAGTACTTC
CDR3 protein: CASSYGASAKNIQYF

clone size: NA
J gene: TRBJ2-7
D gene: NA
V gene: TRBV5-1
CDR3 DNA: TGCGCCAGCAGCTACGAACCCAGGGATCCCCCCCACGAGCAGTACTTC
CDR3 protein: CASSYEPRDPPHEQYF

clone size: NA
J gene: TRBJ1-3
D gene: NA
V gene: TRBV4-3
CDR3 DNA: TGCGCCAGCAGCCAAGATCCGGGCCCGGGCTCTGGAAACACCATATATTTT
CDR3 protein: CASSQDPGPGSGNTIYF

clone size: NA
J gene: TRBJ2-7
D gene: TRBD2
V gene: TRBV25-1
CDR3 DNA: TGTGCCAGCAGTGAATACGGCGGGAGCTACGAGCAGTACTTC
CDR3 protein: CASSEYGGSYEQYF

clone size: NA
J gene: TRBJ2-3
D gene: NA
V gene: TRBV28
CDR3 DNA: TGTGCCAGCAGTTTTGGCACATCCCCCCGACAAGCAGATACGCAGTATTTT
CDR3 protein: CASSFGTSPRQADTQYF

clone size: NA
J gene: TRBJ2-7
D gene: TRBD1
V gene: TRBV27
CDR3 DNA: TGTGCCAGCAGTCAACGACAGGGCGTCTACGAGCAGTACTTC
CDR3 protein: CASSQRQGVYEQYF

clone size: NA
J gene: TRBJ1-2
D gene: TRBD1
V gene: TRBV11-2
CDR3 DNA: TGTGCCAGCAGCTTAGATTACTCCAGGGGGTACACCTTC
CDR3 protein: CASSLDYSRGYTF

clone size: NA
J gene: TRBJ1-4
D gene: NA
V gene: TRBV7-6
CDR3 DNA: TGTGCCAGCAGCGCGGGCTCGGCTAATGAAAAACTGTTTTTT
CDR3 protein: CASSAGSANEKLFF

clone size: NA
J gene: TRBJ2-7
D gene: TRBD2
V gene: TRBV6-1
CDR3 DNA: TGTGCCAGCATCTTGCTGTCGGGACTAGCCTTCTTC
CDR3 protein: CASILLSGLAFF

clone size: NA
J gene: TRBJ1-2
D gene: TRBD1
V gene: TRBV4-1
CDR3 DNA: TGCGCCAGCAGCCTCCGACAGGGAGCTAACTATGGCTACACCTTC
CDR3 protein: CASSLRQGANYGYTF

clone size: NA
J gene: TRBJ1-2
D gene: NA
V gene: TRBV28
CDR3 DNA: TGTGCCAGCAGTCTAGCTAACTATGGCTACACCTTC
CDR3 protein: CASSLANYGYTF

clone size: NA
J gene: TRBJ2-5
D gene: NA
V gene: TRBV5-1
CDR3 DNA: TGCGCCAGCAGTATAAATGCGTACCAAGAGACCCAGTACTTC
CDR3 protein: CASSINAYQETQYF

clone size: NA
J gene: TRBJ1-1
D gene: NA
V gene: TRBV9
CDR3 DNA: TGTGCCAGCAGCCTACGACGGAGCACTGAAGCTTTCTTT
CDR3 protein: CASSLRRSTEAFF

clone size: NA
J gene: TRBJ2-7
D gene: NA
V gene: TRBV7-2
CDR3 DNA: TGTGCCAGCAGCTTAGCAACAGGCGATCAGTACTTC
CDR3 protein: CASSLATGDQYF

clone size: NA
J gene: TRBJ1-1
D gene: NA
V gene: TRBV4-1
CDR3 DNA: TGCGCCAGCAGCCATGGAGGGGCGAAGAACACTGAAGCTTTCTTT
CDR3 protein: CASSHGGAKNTEAFF

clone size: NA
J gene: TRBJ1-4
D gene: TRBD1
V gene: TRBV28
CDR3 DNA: TGTGCCAGCAGTCCCCCTATGGGCAGGGGGCTCGTAAAACTGTTTTTT
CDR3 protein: CASSPPMGRGLVKLFF

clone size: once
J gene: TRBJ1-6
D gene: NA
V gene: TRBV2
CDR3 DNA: TGTGCCAGCAGAGCAACCCGGACAGAGGGGAGTTCACCCCTCCACTTT
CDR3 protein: CASRATRTEGSSPLHF

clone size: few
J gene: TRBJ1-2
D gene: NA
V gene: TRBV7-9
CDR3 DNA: TGTGCCAGCAGCTTAGCGGTAAACGGGCCAGTGTCCTATGGCTACACCTTC
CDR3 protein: CASSLAVNGPVSYGYTF

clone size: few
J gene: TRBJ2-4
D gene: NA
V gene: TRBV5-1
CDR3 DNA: TGCGCCAGCAGCCGGGACATAGCCAAAAACATTCAGTACTTC
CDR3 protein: CASSRDIAKNIQYF

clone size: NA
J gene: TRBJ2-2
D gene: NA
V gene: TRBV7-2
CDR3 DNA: TGTGCCAGCAGCCGAGATGTCGGGGAGCTGTTTTTT
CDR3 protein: CASSRDVGELFF

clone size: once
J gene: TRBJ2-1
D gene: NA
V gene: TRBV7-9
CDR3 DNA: TGTGCCAGCAGCCCCCCGCCCGGGGCCTACAATGAGCAGTTCTTC
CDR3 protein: CASSPPPGAYNEQFF

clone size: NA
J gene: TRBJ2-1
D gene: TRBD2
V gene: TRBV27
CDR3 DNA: TGTGCCAGCAATTTAGCGGGAGTTGCAACTGAGCAGTTCTTC
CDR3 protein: CASNLAGVATEQFF

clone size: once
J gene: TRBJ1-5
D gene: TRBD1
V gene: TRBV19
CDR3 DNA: TGTGCCAGGGGAAAAGAGGGGGACAGGGTTTATAGCAATCAGCCCCAGCATTTT
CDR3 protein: CARGKEGDRVYSNQPQHF

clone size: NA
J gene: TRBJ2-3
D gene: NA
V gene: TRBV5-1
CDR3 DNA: TGCGCCAGCAGCTTGGGGTCAGATACGCAGTATTTT
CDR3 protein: CASSLGSDTQYF

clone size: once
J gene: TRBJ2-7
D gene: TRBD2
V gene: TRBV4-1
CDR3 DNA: TGCGCCAGCAGCCAAGATACAGCGGGAGCCCCAGGCGAGCAGTACTTC
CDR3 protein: CASSQDTAGAPGEQYF